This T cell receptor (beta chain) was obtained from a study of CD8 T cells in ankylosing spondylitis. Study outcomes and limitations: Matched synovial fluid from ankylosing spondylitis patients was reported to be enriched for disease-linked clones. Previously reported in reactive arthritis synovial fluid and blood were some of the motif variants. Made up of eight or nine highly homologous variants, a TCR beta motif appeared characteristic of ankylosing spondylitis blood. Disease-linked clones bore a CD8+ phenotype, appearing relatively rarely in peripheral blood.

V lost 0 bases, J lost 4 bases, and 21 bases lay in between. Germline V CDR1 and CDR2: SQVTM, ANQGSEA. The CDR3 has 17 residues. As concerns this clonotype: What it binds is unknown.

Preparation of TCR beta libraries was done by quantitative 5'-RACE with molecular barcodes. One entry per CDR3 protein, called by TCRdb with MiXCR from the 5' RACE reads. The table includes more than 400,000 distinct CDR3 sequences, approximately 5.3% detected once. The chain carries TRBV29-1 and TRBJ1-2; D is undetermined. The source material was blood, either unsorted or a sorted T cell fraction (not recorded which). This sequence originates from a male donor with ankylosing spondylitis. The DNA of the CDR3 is TGCAGCGTTGAAGACCCTAGCGGGCCTCTATCTTTCTATGGCTACACCTTC. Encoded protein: CSVEDPSGPLSFYGYTF. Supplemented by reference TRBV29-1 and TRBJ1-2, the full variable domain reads SAVISQKPSRDICQRGTSLTIQCQVDSQVTMMFWYRQQPGQSLTLIATANQGSEATYESGFVIDKFPISRPNLTFSTLTVSNMSPEDSSIYLCSVEDPSGPLSFYGYTFGSGTRLTVV.